A single sample gave rise to the 20 T cell receptor beta chains below, sequenced in a study of CD8+CD57+ T cells in acquired aplastic anemia. Patients sequenced had flow cytometry evidence of CD8+CD57+ cell expansion. The TCR beta profiling, which covered VDJ combination and CDR3 sequence, was carried out using genomic DNA as the template. TCRdb recomputed calls from the reads with MiXCR, one row per CDR3 protein. The sample records just over 450,000 distinct CDR3 sequences, less than 35% being singletons. Specimen: sorted CD4+, CD8+, or CD8+CD57+ T cells (not recorded which) from PBMCs. These receptor sequences come from a human donor with aplastic anemia.

The sample holds a few counts of this clonotype. This may be a read error: a much more frequent sequence differs by one nucleotide. The chain uses TRBV20-1 and TRBJ1-2; no firm D call. This CDR3 has 12 amino acids. Germline-derived CDR1 and CDR2 are DFQATT and SNEGSKA (reference sequence). The CDR3 sequence is CSGLDTSYGHTF. DNA of the CDR3: TGCAGTGGCCTTGACACTAGTTATGGCCACACCTTC.

This clonotype was seen once. V is TRBV9 and J is TRBJ2-5; 8 nucleotides match TRBD2. With V trimmed by 5 bases and J by 1 base, 4 bases remained unmatched. The germline gives CDR1 SGDLS, CDR2 YYNGEE. CDR3 length: 14 amino acids. The CDR3 nucleotides are TGTGCCAGCAGACCCCTAGCGGGCCAAGAGACCCAGTACTTC. This codes for CASRPLAGQETQYF.

A note on this clonotype: A much larger clone is a single base away; this may be a read error. This chain connects TRBV15 to TRBJ2-5; TRBD2 aligns across 7 bases. The trim removed 1 base at V and 5 bases at J, leaving 13 bases unmatched. The germline V gene has CDR1 LNHNV and CDR2 YYDKDF (reference sequence). CDR3 length: 17 residues. The CDR3 loop is CATSRVASGATRETQYF. CDR3 in DNA: TGTGCCACCAGCAGAGTAGCTAGCGGAGCAACCCGGGAGACCCAGTACTTC.

Notes on this clonotype: The conserved phenylalanine or tryptophan is not found at the CDR3 terminus, so this likely reflects a read error. CDR3 sequence reads: CASSGKDKNTEAFL. CDR3 DNA sequence: TGCGCCAGCAGCGGAAAGGACAAGAACACTGAAGCTTTCCTT. V usage is TRBV4-1 and J usage is TRBJ1-1, with D possibly TRBD1 on 5 matching bases. Germline-derived CDR1 and CDR2 are MGHRA and YSYEKL. The germline V and J ends were trimmed by 5 bases and 1 base, with 11 bases remaining between them. CDR3 length: 14 amino acids.

The CDR3 DNA is TGTGCCAGCAGCTTGGGGAGTTACAGGGGCGATCAGCCCCAGCATTTT. As protein: CASSLGSYRGDQPQHF. V gene TRBV5-5 combines with J gene TRBJ1-5; 7 bases are shared with TRBD1. CDR1 SGHKS and CDR2 YYEKEE come from the germline V gene (reference sequence). The CDR3 extends over 16 amino acids. The trim removed 0 bases at V and 5 bases at J, leaving 8 bases unmatched. The variable domain in full, completed from reference TRBV5-5 and TRBJ1-5, reads DAGVTQSPTHLIKTRGQQVTLRCSPISGHKSVSWYQQVLGQGPQFIFQYYEKEERGRGNFPDRFSARQFPNYSSELNVNALLLGDSALYLCASSLGSYRGDQPQHFGDGTRLSIL.

The rearrangement links TRBV12-3 or TRBV12-4 to TRBJ2-7, with a weak D call TRBD1 (6 bases). This CDR3 is built from 16 residues. The V end lost 5 bases, the J end lost 5 bases, and 22 bases lay between the germline ends. Written as DNA, the CDR3 is TGTGCCAGCAGTCCGTGGCCAGGGACAATTAGCCACGAGCAGTACTTC. Translation: CASSPWPGTISHEQYF.

Written as DNA, the CDR3 is TGTGCCAGCAGCTTAGGTCAGGGTAGCTCCTACAATGAGCAGTTCTTC. It codes for CASSLGQGSSYNEQFF. This chain uses TRBV11-2 with TRBJ2-1, with TRBD1 as a possible D gene (5 bases). The germline V gene has CDR1 SGHAT and CDR2 FQNNGV. Trimming pared 1 base from V and 0 bases from J, leaving 10 bases between. The CDR3 is 16 amino acids.

The chain links TRBV15 to TRBJ1-2; the D is unclear. The CDR3 has 13 residues. CDR1 and CDR2 (germline): LNHNV, YYDKDF (reference sequence). V was shortened by 10 bases and J by 5 bases, with 17 bases between the two germline ends. The CDR3 DNA reads as TGTGCCAGAGCCAAGGGATTAACTTATGGCTACACCTTC. Residues: CARAKGLTYGYTF. The whole variable domain, filled in from reference TRBV15 and TRBJ1-2, reads DAMVIQNPRYQVTQFGKPVTLSCSQTLNHNVMYWYQQKSSQAPKLLFHYYDKDFNNEADTPDNFQSRRPNTSFCFLDIRSPGLGDTAMYLCARAKGLTYGYTFGSGTRLTVV.

The chain combines TRBV25-1 with TRBJ1-2; no firm D call. Germline CDR1 is MGHDK and CDR2 is SYGVNS. This CDR3 region has 15 residues. The ends were cut back, 6 bases at V and 6 bases at J, with 20 bases in the middle. The CDR3 DNA reads TGTGCCAGCAGCATACTAGCGGGATCTTACAATGGCTACACCTTC. Residues: CASSILAGSYNGYTF.

Regarding this clonotype: The CDR3 does not end in the conserved phenylalanine or tryptophan, so this is likely a read error. The chain recombines TRBV7-8 with TRBJ2-3; TRBD2 matches at 8 bases. CDR1 is SGHVS, CDR2 FQNEAQ, per germline. The CDR3 has 17 residues. Trimming removed 1 base from V and 2 bases from J; junction bases left unmatched: 8. The chain's CDR3 is CASSLVGTSGTTDTQYS. In DNA form, the CDR3 reads TGTGCCAGCAGCTTAGTAGGTACTAGCGGTACCACAGATACGCAGTATTCT.

A single count supports this clonotype. The CDR3 nucleotides are TGTGCCAGTAGTATTCAGGGTAGCCACGAGCAGTACTTC. It encodes CASSIQGSHEQYF. J is TRBJ2-7 and V is TRBV19; D possibly corresponds to TRBD1 (5 bases). Deletions cut 3 bases from V and 5 bases from J, with 11 bases between. CDR3 length: 13 amino acids. From germline, CDR1 is LNHDA and CDR2 SQIVND (reference sequence).

This clonotype was recorded many times. The rearrangement uses TRBV7-8 and TRBJ1-1; 11 nucleotides agree with TRBD1. The germline CDR1 and CDR2 sequences are SGHVS and FQNEAQ. The V gene end was trimmed by 4 bases and the J gene end by 7 bases; junction bases not matched to a gene: 2. The CDR3 is made up of 13 amino acids. The CDR3 is CASSSGQGGEAFF. The CDR3 DNA reads TGTGCCAGCAGCTCGGGACAGGGGGGTGAAGCTTTCTTT.

This clonotype came up many times. The rearrangement joins TRBV15 to TRBJ1-2; D uncertain. The length of the CDR3 is 14 residues. Germline V lookup: CDR1 LNHNV, CDR2 YYDKDF (reference sequence). V lost 0 bases, J lost 8 bases, and 13 bases lay in between. As DNA, the CDR3 is TGTGCCACCAGCAGAGATCATCTTTCGGTGGGCTACACCTTC. It codes for CATSRDHLSVGYTF.

In its sample, this clonotype was seen a few times. The chain combines TRBV11-2 with TRBJ1-3; D call uncertain. The CDR3 is 16 amino acids. V was cut by 0 bases and J by 4 bases, with 13 bases left in between. CDR1 and CDR2 from the germline V gene are SGHAT and FQNNGV. CDR3: CASSLDPRSRGNTIYF. CDR3 bases: TGTGCCAGCAGCTTAGATCCCAGGTCAAGGGGAAACACCATATATTTT.

The chain links TRBV20-1 to TRBJ2-2; possible D gene TRBD2, 6 bases. The V end lost 1 base, the J end lost 2 bases, and 11 bases lay between the germline ends. CDR3 length: 15 residues. In germline, CDR1 is DFQATT, CDR2 SNEGSKA (reference sequence). CDR3 bases: TGCAGTGCTAGAGCCCAAGCGGGCAACACCGGGGAGCTGTTTTTT. Encoded protein: CSARAQAGNTGELFF.

This clonotype was recorded many times. This chain joins TRBV19 and TRBJ2-4, with D uncertain. The CDR3 has 12 amino acids. CDR1 and CDR2 (germline): LNHDA, SQIVND (reference sequence). The V and J ends lost 1 base and 6 bases respectively, with 4 bases between them. The CDR3 DNA follows: TGTGCCAGTAGTATAGGGGTAAACATTCAGTACTTC. Its translation is CASSIGVNIQYF.

The rearrangement uses TRBV25-1 and TRBJ2-4, with D unresolved. Germline-derived CDR1 and CDR2 are MGHDK and SYGVNS. Trimming pared 6 bases from V and 4 bases from J, leaving 10 bases between. The CDR3 spans 13 residues. The CDR3 here is CASSLGPKNIQYF. The CDR3 DNA reads as TGTGCCAGCAGCTTGGGTCCTAAAAACATTCAGTACTTC.

This clonotype has a handful of counts. This chain joins TRBV14 and TRBJ1-1, with D possibly being TRBD1 (5 bases). The germline gives CDR1 SGHDN, CDR2 FVKESK. This CDR3 region has 13 residues. V was trimmed by 0 bases and J by 4 bases, leaving 6 bases between them. CDR3 protein: CASSQDRVTEAFF. As DNA, the CDR3 is TGTGCCAGCAGCCAAGACAGGGTCACTGAAGCTTTCTTT.

As DNA, the CDR3 is TGCGCCAGCAGCCAAGGACAGGGGGCAGGAGAGACCCAGTACTTC. Amino acid sequence: CASSQGQGAGETQYF. The V and J genes are TRBV4-3 and TRBJ2-5, with TRBD1 matching 10 bases. CDR3 size: 15 residues. Germline CDR1 and CDR2: LGHNA and YSLEER. The trim removed 1 base at V and 4 bases at J, leaving 3 bases unmatched.

The chain combines TRBV24-1 with TRBJ1-2; D gene ambiguous. Germline CDR1 KGHDR, CDR2 SFDVKD. V was clipped by 6 bases and J by 1 base, with 5 bases between them. The CDR3 loop spans 12 amino acids. CDR3 in DNA: TGTGCCACCAGTAGCGGTAACTATGGCTACACCTTC. The encoded protein is CATSSGNYGYTF.